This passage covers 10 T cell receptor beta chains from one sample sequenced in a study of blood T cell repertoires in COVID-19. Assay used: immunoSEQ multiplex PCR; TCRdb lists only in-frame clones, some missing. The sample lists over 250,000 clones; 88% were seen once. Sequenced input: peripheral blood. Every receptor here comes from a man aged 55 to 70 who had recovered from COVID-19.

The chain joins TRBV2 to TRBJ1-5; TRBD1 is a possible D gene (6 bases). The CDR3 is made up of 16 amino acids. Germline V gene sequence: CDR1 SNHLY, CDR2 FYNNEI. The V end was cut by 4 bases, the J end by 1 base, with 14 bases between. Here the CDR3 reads CASSAFSGESNQPQHF. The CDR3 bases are TGTGCCAGCAGTGCCTTTTCAGGGGAAAGCAATCAGCCCCAGCATTTT.

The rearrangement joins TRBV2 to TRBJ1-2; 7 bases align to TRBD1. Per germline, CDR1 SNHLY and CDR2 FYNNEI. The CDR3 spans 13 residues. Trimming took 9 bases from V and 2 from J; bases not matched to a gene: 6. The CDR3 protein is CARSDRENYGYTF. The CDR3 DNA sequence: TGTGCCAGATCCGACAGGGAGAACTATGGCTACACCTTC.

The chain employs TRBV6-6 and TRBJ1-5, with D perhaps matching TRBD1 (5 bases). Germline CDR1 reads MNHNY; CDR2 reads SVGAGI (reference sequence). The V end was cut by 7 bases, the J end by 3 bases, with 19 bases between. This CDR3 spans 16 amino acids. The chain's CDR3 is CASTDPAAGHNQPQHF. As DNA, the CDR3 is TGTGCCAGCACCGACCCGGCCGCGGGGCACAATCAGCCCCAGCATTTT.

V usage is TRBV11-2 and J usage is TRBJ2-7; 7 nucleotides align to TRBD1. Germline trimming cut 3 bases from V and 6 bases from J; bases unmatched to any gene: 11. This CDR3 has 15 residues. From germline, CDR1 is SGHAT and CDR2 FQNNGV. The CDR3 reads CASSLRGPYYGEQYF. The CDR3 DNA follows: TGTGCCAGCAGCTTGAGGGGGCCCTATTACGGCGAGCAGTACTTC.

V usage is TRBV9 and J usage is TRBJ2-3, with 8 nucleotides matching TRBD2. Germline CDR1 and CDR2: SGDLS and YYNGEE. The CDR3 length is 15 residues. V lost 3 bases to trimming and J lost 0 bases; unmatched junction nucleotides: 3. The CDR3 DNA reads TGTGCCAGCAGCGAAGCGGGGGCTAGCACAGATACGCAGTATTTT. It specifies CASSEAGASTDTQYF.

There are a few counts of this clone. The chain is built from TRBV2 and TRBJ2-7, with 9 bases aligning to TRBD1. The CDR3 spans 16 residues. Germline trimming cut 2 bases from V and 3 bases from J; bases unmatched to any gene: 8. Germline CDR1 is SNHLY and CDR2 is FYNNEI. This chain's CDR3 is CASSELQGAPFYEQYF. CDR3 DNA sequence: TGTGCCAGCAGTGAACTACAGGGGGCACCCTTCTACGAGCAGTACTTC.

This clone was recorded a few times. CDR3 sequence reads: CASSRQGSRAEQYF. CDR3 bases: TGTGCCAGCTCCCGACAGGGATCTCGGGCCGAGCAGTACTTC. V is TRBV18 and J is TRBJ2-7; 7 positions agree with TRBD1. Germline trimming cut 6 bases from V and 6 bases from J; bases unmatched to any gene: 11. The CDR3 is 14 amino acids. Germline V gene sequence: CDR1 KGHSH, CDR2 LQKENI.

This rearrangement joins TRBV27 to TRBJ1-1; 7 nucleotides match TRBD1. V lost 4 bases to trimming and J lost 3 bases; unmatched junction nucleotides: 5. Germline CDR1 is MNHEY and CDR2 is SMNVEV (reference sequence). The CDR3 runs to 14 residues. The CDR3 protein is CASSWDRLDTEAFF. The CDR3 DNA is TGTGCCAGCAGTTGGGACAGATTGGACACTGAAGCTTTCTTT.

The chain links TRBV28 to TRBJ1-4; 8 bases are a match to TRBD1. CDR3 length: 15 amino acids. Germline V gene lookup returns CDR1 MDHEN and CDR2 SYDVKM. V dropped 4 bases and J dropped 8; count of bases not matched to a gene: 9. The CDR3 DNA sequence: TGTGCCAGCAGTTGGACAGGGCGTTTGGAGGAAAAACTGTTTTTT. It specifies CASSWTGRLEEKLFF.

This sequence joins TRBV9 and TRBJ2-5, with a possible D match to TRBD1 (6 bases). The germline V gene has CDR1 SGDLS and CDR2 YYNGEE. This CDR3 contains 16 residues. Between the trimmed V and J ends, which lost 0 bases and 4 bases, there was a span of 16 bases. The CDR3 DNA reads TGTGCCAGCAGCGTAGGGAACAGGGCATGGGGAGAGACCCAGTACTTC. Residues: CASSVGNRAWGETQYF.